Listed below are T cell receptor beta chains from one sample, sequenced in a study of monozygotic twins with inflammatory bowel disease. TCRdb processed the 5' RACE reads again and assigns one entry to each CDR3 protein, with no DNA. The repertoire table contains some 99,000 distinct CDR3 sequences. What was sequenced was blood. All receptors come from a human donor with ulcerative colitis or Crohn's disease, or a healthy co-twin of an affected twin (not recorded which). CDR3s include the opening cysteine and the closing phenylalanine or tryptophan. Part of the rows lack a size; the others show once, few, many or a class for expanded clones.

13,TRBJ2-3,-,TRBV11-2,CASSLGRVDTQYF
18,TRBJ2-2,-,TRBV13,CASSLVASYRGRTGELFF
14,TRBJ1-1,-,TRBV5-1,CASSLEAGGTEAFF
16,TRBJ2-1,-,TRBV2,CASSGVAGSSYNEQFF
17,TRBJ1-6,-,TRBV20-1,CSAPVGGEGSLNSPLHF
15,TRBJ1-1,-,TRBV5-1,CASSLISGGGAEAFF
15,TRBJ2-1,-,TRBV7-9,CASSLVYGPRGEQFF
14,TRBJ2-2,-,TRBV7-3,CASSPTQGNGELFF
15,TRBJ2-7,-,TRBV5-1,CASSPRTGVPSEQYF
16,TRBJ2-3,-,TRBV4-3,CASSQDHGGETDTQYF
15,TRBJ1-3,-,TRBV9,CASSIGPATGNTIYF
19,TRBJ2-7,-,TRBV6-2/TRBV6-3,CASSYSRPSGRLLSYEQYF
16,TRBJ2-7,-,TRBV19,CASSSFPTGSSYEQYF
17,TRBJ2-1,-,TRBV4-2,CASSQGTSGRGYNEQFF
14,TRBJ2-7,-,TRBV7-3,CASSIGTGNGEQYF
17,TRBJ2-1,-,TRBV29-1,CSVEDQGNIGPYNEQFF
17,TRBJ2-2,-,TRBV24-1,CATSETSGRAYTGELFF
14,TRBJ2-7,-,TRBV11-2,CASSLGGIIYEQYF
16,TRBJ2-3,-,TRBV7-8,CASSPRTGGGTDTQYF
14,TRBJ1-6,-,TRBV27,CASSSGTDNSPLHF
14,TRBJ2-7,-,TRBV12-3/TRBV12-4,CASSSGDPPYEQYF
16,TRBJ1-2,-,TRBV4-1,CASSQVLGRRIYGYTF
14,TRBJ1-5,-,TRBV5-1,CASSGPGWSQPQHF
12,TRBJ2-7,-,TRBV5-1,CASSAETYEQYF
14,TRBJ1-1,-,TRBV10-3,CAIRIAGVNTEAFF
15,TRBJ2-1,-,TRBV5-1,CASSLGQVSYNEQFF
13,TRBJ1-1,-,TRBV27,CASSQQGDTEAFF
17,TRBJ2-4,-,TRBV19,CASSISPRVLAKNIQYF
12,TRBJ1-1,-,TRBV14,CASSQEWAEQFF
14,TRBJ2-7,medium-sized,TRBV9,CASSVEDNSYEQYF
14,TRBJ2-3,-,TRBV29-1,CSVAGRGGTDTQYF
14,TRBJ1-2,-,TRBV6-6,CASSYPSFNYGYTF
15,TRBJ2-1,-,TRBV15,CATSARTGTGSEQFF
15,TRBJ2-1,-,TRBV18,CASSLAGYSYNEQFF
13,TRBJ2-3,-,TRBV27,CASSLSVLDTQYF
14,TRBJ1-4,-,TRBV5-1,CASSQQGLNEKLFF
15,TRBJ2-7,-,TRBV28,CASSLLTGISYEQYF
17,TRBJ2-1,-,TRBV5-1,CASSLRLASGEYNEQFF
16,TRBJ2-1,-,TRBV19,CASKSQGSLSYNEQFF
13,TRBJ1-1,-,TRBV12-5,CASGPRQNTEAFF
14,TRBJ1-2,-,TRBV6-1,CASRFGLDREGYTF
15,TRBJ1-2,-,TRBV2,CASSQNGPQSYGYTF
18,TRBJ2-7,-,TRBV4-1,CASSQDFLREGRSYEQYF
14,TRBJ2-1,medium-sized,TRBV7-2,CASSLVGPDNEQFF
15,TRBJ1-5,-,TRBV12-5,CASGTGHLLGQPQHF
14,TRBJ1-2,-,TRBV28,CASSPPGPLYGYTF
17,TRBJ2-7,-,TRBV27,CASSLAAPSGSSYEQYF
14,TRBJ2-7,-,TRBV10-2,CASMAGALFYEQYF
17,TRBJ2-2,-,TRBV29-1,CSAVGLSGTGSTGELFF
14,TRBJ1-1,-,TRBV6-6,CASSPGGGYTEAFF
12,TRBJ1-4,-,TRBV6-1,CASSETAEKLFF
15,TRBJ2-1,-,TRBV2,CASSEIGGRSHEQFF
13,TRBJ2-1,-,TRBV12-3/TRBV12-4,CASSLSGRGVQFF
18,TRBJ2-1,-,TRBV18,CASSPPGLAGGGNNEQFF
16,TRBJ2-1,-,TRBV19,CASSIKIRGPYNEQFF
16,TRBJ1-3,-,TRBV14,CASSLNRGGTGNTVYF
16,TRBJ2-6,-,TRBV5-1,CASSLAGVSGANVLTF
17,TRBJ1-2,-,TRBV7-9,CASSLPPGTAANYGYTF
11,TRBJ2-5,-,TRBV20-1,CRGVLGETQYF